This TCR beta chain was captured in a study of radiotherapy plus CTLA-4 blockade in lung cancer. Study context: Objective responses were documented in approximately 18% of patients, with disease control in approximately 31%.

Regarding the study as a whole: Increased serum interferon-beta after radiation also reportedly predicted response strongly.

With respect to this clone: What it binds is unknown.

The repertoire was sequenced with immunoSEQ multiplex PCR; TCRdb's copy has only in-frame clones and lacks some. In the table there are around 95,000 clones, roughly four fifths of which are singletons. The CDR3 has 13 amino acids. Germline loops: CDR1 MNHNS, CDR2 SASEGT. Trimming took off 8 bases at V and 7 bases at J, with 14 bases between the two ends. This chain links TRBV6-1 with TRBJ2-2; possible D gene TRBD1, 6 bases. This specimen was peripheral blood, taken from a patient treated with radiotherapy plus ipilimumab. The source is a human donor with non-small cell lung cancer who had stable disease on radiotherapy plus ipilimumab. DNA of the CDR3: TGTGCCAGCGGACAGACGAGGAACGGGGAGCTGTTTTTT. Protein product: CASGQTRNGELFF.